Sequencing of this TCR beta chain was carried out in a study of vaccination and CD4 T cells after COVID-19. Background on the study: Median time from second vaccine dose to sampling was roughly 65 days (14 to 241). Overlapping spike peptides from SARS-CoV-2, HCoV-NL63, HCoV-OC43 and HCoV-229E served to stimulate the cells.

This clonotype was counted a few times. The target antigen is unknown. Germline CDR1 is DFQATT and CDR2 is SNEGSKA (reference sequence). The CDR3 extends over 13 amino acids. With 5 bases clipped from V and 7 bases from J, the junction kept 6 bases outside the gene matches. This sample's treatment: roughly ten-day PBMC culture with coronavirus spike peptide pools or control peptides (ViraFEST assay). Peptide pool stimulation in ViraFEST expanded antigen-specific T cells, whose TCRs were then sequenced. The Oncomine TCR Beta short-read assay was applied to DNA of cultured CD4+ T cells. Using the QIAamp micro DNA kit, genomic DNA was extracted from the CD4+ T cells that had been cultured. One entry per CDR3 protein, called by TCRdb with MiXCR from the PCR reads. The data hold about 15,000 distinct CDR3 sequences, with roughly 43% observed a single time.

The sample consisted of CD4+ T cells from blood, cultured in vitro. The rearrangement links TRBV20-1 to TRBJ2-2; 8 nucleotides line up with TRBD2. The source of this sequence is a human donor who had recovered from COVID-19. CDR3 bases: TGCAGTGCTGAGATTAGCGGGATCGGGGAGCTGTTTTTT. Protein: CSAEISGIGELFF.